Below, 6 T cell receptor beta chains from the same sample are listed, as sequenced in a study of OX40 agonist ivuxolimab in advanced cancers. Method: immunoSEQ multiplex PCR; TCRdb's copy keeps in-frame clones and lacks some. The sample carries around 70,000 clones, about four fifths recorded once. The specimen was CD4+ or CD8+ T cells sorted from blood, collected in a trial of the OX40 agonist ivuxolimab. These receptors all stem from an adult with an advanced solid tumor such as melanoma, head and neck, liver or kidney cancer.

V and J are TRBV5-1 and TRBJ1-2; TRBD1 might be the D (6 bases). The germline CDR1 and CDR2 sequences are SGHRS and YFSETQ. Trimming took off 4 bases at V and 4 bases at J, with 8 bases between the two ends. This CDR3 contains 12 residues. The CDR3 bases are TGCGCCAGCAGCGGGGACATCTATGGCTACACCTTC. Protein sequence: CASSGDIYGYTF.

The chain links TRBV18 to TRBJ2-1, with 12 bases fitting TRBD2. Germline assignment: CDR1 KGHSH and CDR2 LQKENI. V shed 6 bases, J shed 1 base, and the junction held 7 bases outside the gene matches. The CDR3 sequence is 17 residues long. CDR3 sequence: CASSRTSGVGSYNEQFF. CDR3 in DNA: TGTGCCAGCTCCAGGACTAGCGGGGTAGGGTCCTACAATGAGCAGTTCTTC.

Concerning this clone: Within the sample, other DNA sequences also encode this same CDR3. The chain combines TRBV28 with TRBJ2-3; the D gene could be TRBD1 or TRBD2 (6 bases each). CDR3 length equals 15 residues. The germline CDR1 and CDR2 sequences are MDHEN and SYDVKM. The germline V and J ends were trimmed by 2 bases and 1 base, with 10 bases remaining between them. The DNA of the CDR3 is TGTGCCAGCAGTTTACGGGGGCGCCGCACAGATACGCAGTATTTT. Translating it yields CASSLRGRRTDTQYF. Using reference TRBV28 and TRBJ2-3 for the parts outside the CDR3, the full variable domain is DVKVTQSSRYLVKRTGEKVFLECVQDMDHENMFWYRQDPGLGLRLIYFSYDVKMKEKGDIPEGYSVSREKKERFSLILESASTNQTSMYLCASSLRGRRTDTQYFGPGTRLTVL.

The chain uses TRBV28 and TRBJ2-7, with 10 bases fitting TRBD2. The CDR3 sequence is 14 residues long. Losses at the gene ends were 8 bases for V and 6 bases for J; bases not matched to a gene: 10. Germline CDR1 MDHEN, CDR2 SYDVKM. CDR3 protein: CASCITSGKTEQYF. In nucleotides, the CDR3 is TGTGCCAGCTGCATTACTAGCGGGAAGACCGAGCAGTACTTC.

The chain uses TRBV7-2 and TRBJ1-4; D remains ambiguous. The CDR3 is 16 amino acids. The V and J ends lost 4 bases and 3 bases respectively, with 15 bases between them. Germline values: CDR1 SGHTA, CDR2 FQGNSA. CDR3 loop: CASSYQVGRANEKLFF. The DNA for the CDR3 is TGTGCCAGCAGCTACCAGGTTGGGCGAGCTAATGAAAAACTGTTTTTT.

J is TRBJ2-7 and V is TRBV7-2; 9 nucleotides line up with TRBD1. V shed 5 bases and J 12 bases; nucleotides not matched to a gene: 14. CDR1 SGHTA and CDR2 FQGNSA come from the germline V gene. This CDR3 is built from 14 residues. The CDR3 loop reads CASSLDRGHPYLYF. Written as DNA, the CDR3 is TGTGCCAGCAGCCTGGACAGGGGCCATCCATATTTGTACTTC.